A single sample gave rise to the 31 T cell receptor beta chains below, sequenced in a study of T cell responses to AZD1222 COVID-19 vaccine (dated by TCRdb to the early 2020s). The library was made by the immunoSEQ multiplex PCR assay. The immuneACCESS repertoire file appears here via TCRdb, limited to in-frame rearrangements. These files lack a portion of the clones; in checked studies, under half of the deficit traces to unresolved V genes, and the cause of the others is not known. The sample table contains approximately 110,000 clones; only one count was recorded for around 96% of them. Roughly 2% of the sample is held by the ten biggest clonotypes. The time point label, as the study defines it: baseline before first vaccination. The sample here was peripheral blood, taken on day 0 of AZD1222 vaccination. The receptors were gathered from an adult in good health.

The rearrangement links TRBV2 to TRBJ1-2; D gene ambiguous. Germline loops: CDR1 SNHLY, CDR2 FYNNEI. V was clipped by 0 bases and J by 7 bases, with 18 bases between them. This CDR3 contains 16 residues. CDR3 in DNA: TGTGCCAGCAGTGAAGCGCTTCTTGCGAAGCTCGGTGGCTACACCTTC. It translates to CASSEALLAKLGGYTF.

V gene TRBV7-2 combines with J gene TRBJ1-1; 9 bases agree with TRBD1. The V segment lost 0 bases and the J segment 4 bases; nucleotides outside the gene matches: 3. Germline values: CDR1 SGHTA, CDR2 FQGNSA. CDR3 size: 15 residues. The CDR3 region is CASSLAGTGSTEAFF. The CDR3 DNA reads TGTGCCAGCAGCTTAGCGGGGACAGGGAGCACTGAAGCTTTCTTT.

This sequence joins TRBV11-2 and TRBJ1-6; D call uncertain. V gave up 6 bases and J gave up 10 bases, with 10 bases separating them. The CDR3 is 12 residues long. Germline CDR1 and CDR2: SGHAT and FQNNGV. The CDR3 nucleotides are TGTGCCAGCAGTGGAGTGGGCTCACCCCTCCACTTT. Its protein is CASSGVGSPLHF.

The chain is built from TRBV7-9 and TRBJ2-7; 8 bases align to TRBD1. The J segment lost 1 base and the V segment lost 1 base, leaving 12 bases of the junction unmatched. Per germline, CDR1 SEHNR and CDR2 FQNEAQ (reference sequence). This CDR3 contains 18 residues. Here the CDR3 DNA reads TGTGCCAGCAGCTTAGGGACTTCACAGGGGGGCACTTCCTACGAGCAGTACTTC. This translates into CASSLGTSQGGTSYEQYF.

This rearrangement joins TRBV19 to TRBJ1-5; 9 bases fit TRBD1. This CDR3 spans 15 amino acids. Germline CDR1 and CDR2: LNHDA and SQIVND (reference sequence). V was clipped by 7 bases and J by 1 base; unmatched bases: 5. The CDR3 loop is CASTDRGLSNQPQHF. The CDR3 DNA reads as TGTGCCAGTACAGACAGGGGGTTGAGCAATCAGCCCCAGCATTTT.

The rearrangement joins TRBV10-3 to TRBJ2-5, with 7 bases lining up with TRBD2. V lost 6 bases and J lost 2; bases outside the gene matches: 6. The CDR3 length is 14 residues. Germline V CDR1 and CDR2: ENHRY, SYGVKD. CDR3 protein: CAISSGGSQETQYF. The CDR3 DNA reads TGTGCCATCAGCTCGGGGGGAAGTCAAGAGACCCAGTACTTC.

The genes are TRBV5-4 and TRBJ2-5; D may be TRBD1 or TRBD2 (5 bases each). The CDR3 consists of 13 residues. V gave up 1 base and J gave up 3 bases, with 7 bases separating them. Looked up from germline, CDR1 is SGHNT and CDR2 is YYREEE (reference sequence). The CDR3: CASSLWDEETQYF. The CDR3 DNA reads TGTGCCAGCAGCTTGTGGGACGAAGAGACCCAGTACTTC.

This clone was recorded once. The chain carries TRBV10-1 and TRBJ1-2, with D tentatively TRBD1 (5 bases). The CDR3 is made up of 15 amino acids. CDR1 is WNHNN and CDR2 is SYGVQD in the germline V gene (reference sequence). The V end was cut by 5 bases, the J end by 4 bases, with 17 bases between. This CDR3 reads CASSNALGGIYGYTF. The CDR3 DNA reads TGCGCCAGCAGTAACGCACTGGGGGGGATCTATGGCTACACCTTC.

The chain uses TRBV10-1 and TRBJ2-1; D gene ambiguous. This CDR3 has 13 residues. The germline V gene has CDR1 WNHNN and CDR2 SYGVQD (reference sequence). V was shortened by 4 bases and J by 3 bases, with 7 bases between the two germline ends. The CDR3 here is CASSVGDYNEQFF. The CDR3, as DNA: TGCGCCAGCAGTGTTGGGGACTACAATGAGCAGTTCTTC.

The genes are TRBV5-6 and TRBJ2-1, with 8 nucleotides matching TRBD2. Germline trimming cut 4 bases from V and 1 base from J; bases unmatched to any gene: 4. In germline, CDR1 is SGHDT, CDR2 YYEEEE. The CDR3 loop spans 15 amino acids. The CDR3 region has the DNA TGTGCCAGCAGCCAAGCGGGGGTGTCCTACAATGAGCAGTTCTTC. This sequence encodes CASSQAGVSYNEQFF.

The rearrangement links TRBV4-1 to TRBJ1-1; D may be TRBD1 (6 bases). This CDR3 has 15 residues. Between the trimmed V and J ends, which lost 1 base and 5 bases, there was a span of 14 bases. Germline assignment: CDR1 MGHRA and CDR2 YSYEKL. In DNA, the CDR3 is TGCGCCAGCAGCCAAGTAGCAGGGGCGACGACTGAAGCTTTCTTT. Translation: CASSQVAGATTEAFF.

The V gene is TRBV19, the J gene TRBJ1-2; no firm D call. The CDR3 runs to 13 residues. CDR1 is LNHDA and CDR2 is SQIVND in the germline V gene (reference sequence). The germline V and J ends were trimmed by 4 bases and 8 bases, with 14 bases remaining between them. The CDR3 DNA follows: TGTGCCAGTAGTACCCCCACTCTGGGGGGCTACACCTTC. This encodes CASSTPTLGGYTF.

The V and J genes are TRBV5-1 and TRBJ1-4; TRBD1 might be the D (5 bases). Trimming cost V 0 bases and J 2 bases, with 11 bases left between them. The CDR3 has 16 residues. Per the germline V gene, CDR1 is SGHRS and CDR2 is YFSETQ. The CDR3 DNA is TGCGCCAGCAGCTTGGGGCGGGGGACTACTAATGAAAAACTGTTTTTT. This gives the protein CASSLGRGTTNEKLFF. Complete variable domain (other parts from reference TRBV5-1 and TRBJ1-4): KAGVTQTPRYLIKTRGQQVTLSCSPISGHRSVSWYQQTPGQGLQFLFEYFSETQRNKGNFPGRFSGRQFSNSRSEMNVSTLELGDSALYLCASSLGRGTTNEKLFFGSGTQLSVL.

The chain is built from TRBV7-3 and TRBJ1-1, with D possibly TRBD1 on 5 matching bases. Germline CDR1 and CDR2: SGHTA and FQGTGA. Trimming removed 6 bases at V and 8 bases at J, with 13 bases between. CDR3 length equals 12 residues. The CDR3 DNA follows: TGTGCCAGCAGTCTTCCGCCAGGGGAAGCTTTCTTT. As protein: CASSLPPGEAFF.

This rearrangement joins TRBV19 to TRBJ1-6; D remains ambiguous. Trimming left V 8 bases short and J 0 bases short, with 8 bases between. The CDR3 runs to 14 residues. Germline V gene data show CDR1 as LNHDA and CDR2 as SQIVND (reference sequence). For the CDR3, the DNA is TGTGCCAGTGGCCAGAGCTCCTATAATTCACCCCTCCACTTT. This encodes CASGQSSYNSPLHF.

The rearrangement joins TRBV7-9 to TRBJ1-1, with 9 bases identical to TRBD1. Germline loops: CDR1 SEHNR, CDR2 FQNEAQ (reference sequence). V trimming: 4 bases; J trimming: 1 base; junction bases outside the gene matches: 4. The CDR3 extends over 15 amino acids. CDR3 bases: TGTGCCAGCAGCTCAGAGGACAGGGGGAACACTGAAGCTTTCTTT. Amino acid sequence: CASSSEDRGNTEAFF.

The chain couples TRBV5-1 to TRBJ1-2, with 7 bases fitting TRBD1. Germline V lookup: CDR1 SGHRS, CDR2 YFSETQ. V lost 4 bases and J lost 8; bases outside the gene matches: 5. The CDR3 totals 12 residues. The CDR3 protein is CASSETGYGYTF. The CDR3, as DNA: TGCGCCAGCAGCGAGACAGGGTACGGCTACACCTTC. The variable domain in full, completed from reference TRBV5-1 and TRBJ1-2, reads KAGVTQTPRYLIKTRGQQVTLSCSPISGHRSVSWYQQTPGQGLQFLFEYFSETQRNKGNFPGRFSGRQFSNSRSEMNVSTLELGDSALYLCASSETGYGYTFGSGTRLTVV.

The chain couples TRBV10-3 to TRBJ1-1; 7 nucleotides line up with TRBD1. V shed 7 bases and J 1 base; nucleotides not matched to a gene: 3. The germline V gene encodes CDR1 ENHRY and CDR2 SYGVKD. This CDR3 is built from 13 residues. CDR3 nucleotide sequence: TGTGCCATCACAGGACAGGCGAACACTGAAGCTTTCTTT. This codes for CAITGQANTEAFF.

The rearrangement joins TRBV11-3 to TRBJ2-3; no definite D call. Trimming shortened V by 5 bases and J by 2 bases, and 14 bases separated the two germline ends. CDR1 and CDR2 (germline): SGHNT, YENEEA. The CDR3 runs to 15 residues. CDR3 protein: CASSRSRGNTDTQYF. The CDR3 bases are TGTGCCAGCAGCAGGTCCCGTGGCAACACAGATACGCAGTATTTT.

The chain has TRBV3-1 (or the pseudogene TRBV3-2) and TRBJ2-5, with 7 bases identical to TRBD2. There are 17 residues in the CDR3. V trimming: 4 bases; J trimming: 2 bases; junction bases outside the gene matches: 13. Germline V lookup: CDR1 LGHDT, CDR2 YNNKEL (reference sequence). For the CDR3, the DNA is TGTGCCAGCAGCCCCTCAGGGCGGGGGAGATTACAAGAGACCCAGTACTTC. Translating it yields CASSPSGRGRLQETQYF.

The rearrangement joins TRBV5-8 to TRBJ1-5; tentative D call: TRBD1 (5 bases). Per the germline V gene, CDR1 is SGHTS and CDR2 is YDEGEE. Trimming left V 4 bases short and J 5 bases short, with 22 bases between. There are 17 residues in the CDR3. CDR3 coding DNA: TGTGCCAGCAGCGCGGTTCGACAGTCTCTCGAGGATCAGCCCCAGCATTTT. This gives the protein CASSAVRQSLEDQPQHF. The whole variable domain, remainder taken from reference TRBV5-8 and TRBJ1-5, is EAGVTQSPTHLIKTRGQQATLRCSPISGHTSVYWYQQALGLGLQFLLWYDEGEERNRGNFPPRFSGRQFPNYSSELNVNALELEDSALYLCASSAVRQSLEDQPQHFGDGTRLSIL.

This rearrangement joins TRBV11-3 to TRBJ2-5, with TRBD1 as a possible D gene (5 bases). V lost 6 bases to trimming and J lost 9 bases, with 11 bases between them. Per the germline V gene, CDR1 is SGHNT and CDR2 is YENEEA. This CDR3 has 11 residues. CDR3 sequence (DNA): TGTGCCAGCAGTTTACAAGGGGCCCAGTACTTC. Amino acids: CASSLQGAQYF.

The gene calls are TRBV7-8 and TRBJ2-3; the D is unclear. V was trimmed by 1 base and J by 1 base, leaving 3 bases between them. Per germline, CDR1 SGHVS and CDR2 FQNEAQ. The CDR3 contains 13 residues. This chain's CDR3 is CASSLVGTDTQYF. The DNA of the CDR3 is TGTGCCAGCAGCTTAGTCGGCACAGATACGCAGTATTTT.

The V gene is TRBV2, the J gene TRBJ2-2, with TRBD1 matching 7 bases. This CDR3 has 16 amino acids. V lost 6 bases to trimming and J lost 7 bases; unmatched junction nucleotides: 14. The V gene's germline CDR1 is SNHLY and CDR2 FYNNEI. CDR3 coding DNA: TGTGCCAGCAGGCTTAGATCCGGGACAGTGGGCGGGGAGCTGTTTTTT. Its translation is CASRLRSGTVGGELFF.

The V call is TRBV5-5, the J call TRBJ1-3; TRBD1 might be the D (5 bases). The CDR3 is 15 amino acids. V gave up 6 bases and J gave up 0 bases, with 13 bases separating them. CDR1 and CDR2 (germline): SGHKS, YYEKEE (reference sequence). The CDR3 protein is CASKTATTSGNTIYF. The CDR3 coding sequence is TGTGCCAGCAAGACAGCAACGACCTCTGGAAACACCATATATTTT.

V and J are TRBV19 and TRBJ1-5, with a weak D call TRBD1 (5 bases). V was pared by 4 bases and J by 0 bases, with 13 bases between. The CDR3 extends over 16 amino acids. The germline V gene has CDR1 LNHDA and CDR2 SQIVND (reference sequence). This CDR3 is CASSRAGGTSNQPQHF. DNA for the CDR3: TGTGCCAGTAGTAGAGCTGGGGGAACTAGCAATCAGCCCCAGCATTTT.

The rearrangement joins TRBV4-1 to TRBJ2-7; 8 bases agree with TRBD2. From germline, CDR1 is MGHRA and CDR2 YSYEKL. The length of the CDR3 is 17 residues. V shed 3 bases, J shed 0 bases, and the junction held 10 bases outside the gene matches. CDR3 region: CASSHRLAGFPSYEQYF. CDR3 DNA: TGCGCCAGCAGCCATCGGCTAGCGGGCTTCCCCTCCTACGAGCAGTACTTC.

The chain links TRBV2 to TRBJ1-3; D not resolved. Germline V gene sequence: CDR1 SNHLY, CDR2 FYNNEI. CDR3 size: 12 residues. V lost 7 bases to trimming and J lost 0 bases, with 4 bases between them. CDR3 loop: CASTPSGNTIYF. Written as DNA, the CDR3 is TGTGCCAGCACCCCCTCTGGAAACACCATATATTTT.

The rearrangement joins TRBV11-2 to TRBJ2-1; 10 bases line up with TRBD1. Germline trimming cut 3 bases from V and 1 base from J; bases unmatched to any gene: 3. Germline values: CDR1 SGHAT, CDR2 FQNNGV. CDR3 length: 16 amino acids. CDR3 DNA: TGTGCCAGCAGCTTTAGGACAGGGGGTTCCTACAATGAGCAGTTCTTC. This sequence encodes CASSFRTGGSYNEQFF.

This clone was observed a handful of times. The chain recombines TRBV5-6 with TRBJ1-5; TRBD1 agrees at 10 bases. The CDR3 is 15 amino acids. Germline lookup yields CDR1 SGHDT and CDR2 YYEEEE. J lost 6 bases, V lost 2 bases, and 5 bases had no gene match. This CDR3 is CASSFYGTGAQPQHF. In DNA, the CDR3 is TGTGCCAGCAGCTTCTACGGGACAGGGGCTCAGCCCCAGCATTTT.

The chain is built from TRBV28 and TRBJ1-5; D uncertain. The V gene lost 4 bases and the J gene lost 4 bases, with 5 bases spanning the gap. The germline V gene has CDR1 MDHEN and CDR2 SYDVKM. The CDR3 totals 12 residues. This CDR3 is CASSSVNQPQHF. CDR3 bases: TGTGCCAGCAGTTCCGTAAATCAGCCCCAGCATTTT.